Included here is one T cell receptor (beta chain) sequence, with context. Its target is unknown. TCRdb keeps only in-frame clones here, not all; method: immunoSEQ multiplex PCR. The sample yields about 2.4 million clones, roughly 93% seen once. This specimen belongs to a study of shared clonotypes between healthy human individuals. The study's findings and limits: Genetic and exposure-history diversity was limited by the small donor number. Researchers sampled only blood; tissue repertoires likely differ.

From germline, CDR1 is SGHNT and CDR2 YENEEA. The CDR3 runs 19 residues. The germline V and J ends were trimmed by 4 bases and 1 base, with 23 bases remaining between them. This chain links TRBV11-3 with TRBJ1-5, with D maybe TRBD1 (5 bases). The sequenced material came from naive CD4+ T cells from PBMCs. Subset in this sample: CD45RA+ positively selected. This sequence was found in a man aged 18 to 35 in good health. Some clones in this sample may be carry-over from other donors' samples. The CDR3 DNA reads TGTGCCAGCAGCTCGGAGGAGGGTTCGGGGGGGGTGAGCAATCAGCCCCAGCATTTT. It codes for CASSSEEGSGGVSNQPQHF.